This TCR beta chain emerged from a study of T cell responses to AZD1222 COVID-19 vaccine. The table came from immunoSEQ multiplex PCR; TCRdb's copy has only in-frame clones and leaves some out. Of 95,000 to 130,000 clones detected, more than 75% appear once; the ten largest clones hold 6% to 8%. CDR1 is SGDLS, CDR2 YYNGEE, per germline. The V and J ends lost 0 bases and 7 bases, in that order; junction bases with no gene match: 7. The CDR3 length is 16 residues. Remarks on this clone: Antigen unknown.

Study-wide findings and caveats: Donors, mostly white British, included more females; clonal diversity was possibly underestimated. Reportedly, nearly half the spike-specific TCRs target unmutated variant regions. Spike-specific TCR depth and breadth grew after two AZD1222 doses. With dominance at 160-218 and 743-854, vaccine-associated CD4 TCRs spanned spike.

The TCR was taken from an adult in good health. V and J are TRBV9 and TRBJ1-6; TRBD1 matches 7 bases. The sequenced sample was peripheral blood, obtained on day 0 of AZD1222 vaccination. CDR3 bases: TGTGCCAGCAGCGTAGACCACAGGGGCCACAATTCACCCCTCCACTTT. Protein sequence: CASSVDHRGHNSPLHF.